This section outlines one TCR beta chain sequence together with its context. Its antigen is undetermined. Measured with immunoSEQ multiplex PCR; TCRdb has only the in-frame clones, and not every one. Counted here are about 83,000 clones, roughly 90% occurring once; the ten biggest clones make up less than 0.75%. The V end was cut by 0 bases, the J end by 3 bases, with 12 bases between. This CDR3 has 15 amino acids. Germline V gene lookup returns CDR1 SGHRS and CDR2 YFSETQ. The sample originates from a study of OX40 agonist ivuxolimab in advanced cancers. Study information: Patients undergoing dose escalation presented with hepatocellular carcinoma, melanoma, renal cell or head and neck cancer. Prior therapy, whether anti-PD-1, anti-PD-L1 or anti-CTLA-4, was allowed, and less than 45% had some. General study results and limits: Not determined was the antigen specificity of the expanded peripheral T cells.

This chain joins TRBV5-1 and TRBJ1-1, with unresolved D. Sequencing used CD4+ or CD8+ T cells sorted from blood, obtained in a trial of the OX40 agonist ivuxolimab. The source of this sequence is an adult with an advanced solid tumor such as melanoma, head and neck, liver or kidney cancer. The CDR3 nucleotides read TGCGCCAGCAGCTTGGGACCGATTCCCGACACTGAAGCTTTCTTT. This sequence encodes CASSLGPIPDTEAFF.